This T cell receptor beta chain was obtained from a study of T cells in Graves' hyperthyroidism and ophthalmopathy (dated by TCRdb to between 2018 and 2020). For context, the study as a whole: Peripheral blood was collected at initial diagnosis, before any treatment. To identify TCR V-J signatures that set the groups apart, the researchers used a discovery cohort of 90 to 100 patients, made up of approximately 43 with Graves' ophthalmopathy and 57 with stable Graves' hyperthyroidism. Whether ophthalmopathy could be predicted prospectively was tested in an independent validation cohort made up of under 20 hyperthyroidism patients plus 17 patients who later progressed to ophthalmopathy. The roughly 100 discovery patients were randomly divided into training and test sets at a 7:3 ratio. In addition, the study compared T-cell repertoires in thyroid tissue and in blood from about 6 Graves' hyperthyroidism patients. After blood sampling, hyperthyroidism patients were treated with methimazole at a starting dose of 30 mg daily, and ophthalmopathy patients were treated with high-dose intravenous methylprednisolone. According to the paper, TCR Vbeta CDR3 sequencing was carried out on around 140 peripheral blood samples, which came from about 45 ophthalmopathy, around 74 hyperthyroidism and about 17 progressor patients. The study at large found these results: No statistical method was used to fix the sample size in advance, and group allocation was not hidden from the investigators. Blood samples also contained most of the expanded thyroid clonotypes (frequency above 0.001), which suggests that blood repertoires may reflect thyroid immune responses. A model built on a 13 V-J signature distinguished ophthalmopathy from stable hyperthyroidism, reaching 85% to 90% sensitivity and approximately 83% specificity in cross-validation and 80%/75% in testing. In validation, the model predicted progression to ophthalmopathy a median of roughly 6.2 months before onset, with about 71% sensitivity and nearly 75% specificity.

This clonotype was observed many times. Its antigen is still unknown. No much larger clone is present one base from it, and per-base qualities are unavailable. There are 16 amino acids in the CDR3, from cysteine to phenylalanine inclusive. CDR3 DNA is the only sequence kept; it has 48 bases, read in frame from the first base. The germline V gene gives CDR1 as MNHEY and CDR2 as SVGAGI. V is clipped by 2 bases and J by 0 bases, and the sequence between their germline boundaries is 10 bases long. The TCR beta CDR3 regions were amplified from RNA transcripts. For the first round of RT-PCR on the TCR CDR3, the HTBI primer set was used together with the Qiagen OneStep RT-PCR kit. Libraries were constructed in a second round of multiplex PCR, after which size selection and purification were performed. The libraries were sequenced on an Illumina HiSeq2000 using paired-end 100 bp reads. Concerning the study's data processing: SOAPnuke was used to process the raw data, with reads discarded if the reads contained adapters or uncalled bases, had a mean Phred below 15, or lacked an exact constant-primer or identifier match. COPE v1.2.5 was used to merge the high-quality paired reads, and each unique nucleotide sequence was defined as a clonotype. MiTCR v1.1 was used to align clonotypes to the IMGT TRBV, TRBD and TRBJ reference segments. The analysis included only V-J combinations with a frequency above 0.0001, which together covered around 99% of the repertoires. The TCS score was defined as F50 (clonal expansion) divided by E x V (chaos), with BLOSUM62-based TCRdist calculated between CDR3 peptides within each V-J. Welch's t-statistics and random forest reduced 450 to 600 V-J features to 13, which were used in a naive Bayes classifier (R e1071). TCRdb ran its own pipeline on the public reads, namely fastp trimming at Q25 and MiXCR clone calling, and kept in-frame beta chains. Here each entry gathers all rows of one CDR3 protein and keeps the most common genes and DNA. The V and J calls were not made by the authors but by TCRdb's processing. For this sample there are fewer than 350,000 distinct CDR3 sequences; around 18% appear just once. About 16% of the sample goes to the ten largest clones.

Ophthalmopathy patients had moderately to severely active disease, Clinical Activity Score of at least 3, NOSPECS grade of at least 4, and duration under 3 months. Exclusion was applied to patients with uncontrolled infections, other autoimmune diseases, pregnancy or lactation. Clinical symptoms, serum thyroxine and TRAb, thyroid ultrasound, and orbital computed tomography formed the basis for the diagnoses. PBMCs were separated from roughly 9.6 ml of fresh peripheral blood using Ficoll-Paque density gradient centrifugation. Total RNA was extracted using Trizol reagent, and RNA quality was assessed on an Agilent 2100 Bioanalyzer.

This sequence uses TRBV6-5 and TRBJ2-2; possibly the D gene is TRBD2, per 6 matching bases. Sequenced input: blood. The receptor was isolated from a middle-aged woman with Graves' ophthalmopathy. The CDR3 reads CASSYAGTSNTGELFF. In nucleotide form, the sequence is TGTGCCAGCAGTTACGCCGGGACTTCGAACACCGGGGAGCTGTTTTTT.